The TCR beta chain described here comes from a study of cytomegalovirus exposure and HLA in healthy donors. Overall study findings and caveats: Rarity held for most TCR sequences, but there were some public TCRs that occurred in many donors. There were around 160 TCR beta chains listed as cytomegalovirus-associated.

PCR used 60 Vbeta primers and 13 Jbeta primers. The protocol was immunoSEQ multiplex PCR, while the TCRdb copy is restricted to in-frame clones and leaves out a portion. Its table records around 65,000 clones. About this clone itself: Its specificity is unknown.

Losses at the gene ends were 2 bases for V and 6 bases for J; bases not matched to a gene: 3. The germline V gene has CDR1 SGHAT and CDR2 FQDESV (reference sequence). The CDR3 runs 15 residues. This receptor was identified in a man aged 30-40 years in good health and CMV-seropositive. Source material: PBMCs. This chain connects TRBV11-1 to TRBJ2-3; 12 bases align to TRBD2. DNA for the CDR3: TGTGCCAGCAGCTTAAGTCTAGCGGGGGGGGATACGCAGTATTTT. It is translated as CASSLSLAGGDTQYF.